This T cell receptor beta chain was captured by sequencing in a study of T cell responses to AZD1222 COVID-19 vaccine. This CDR3 region has 16 residues. Trimming removed 6 bases from V and 7 bases from J, with 21 bases in between. Germline CDR1 is MDHEN and CDR2 is SYDVKM. The protocol was immunoSEQ multiplex PCR, while the TCRdb copy is restricted to in-frame clones and leaves out a portion. The repertoire holds some 130,000 clones, roughly 90% seen once, with under 2.5% in the top ten. The V and J genes are TRBV28 and TRBJ1-4; D perhaps matches TRBD1 (5 bases). The input for sequencing was peripheral blood, taken on day 0 of AZD1222 vaccination. The TCR sequence derives from an adult in good health. The CDR3 bases are TGTGCCAGCAGCACCCCCGGGACTTTCGGAGGTGAAAAACTGTTTTTT. This codes for CASSTPGTFGGEKLFF.